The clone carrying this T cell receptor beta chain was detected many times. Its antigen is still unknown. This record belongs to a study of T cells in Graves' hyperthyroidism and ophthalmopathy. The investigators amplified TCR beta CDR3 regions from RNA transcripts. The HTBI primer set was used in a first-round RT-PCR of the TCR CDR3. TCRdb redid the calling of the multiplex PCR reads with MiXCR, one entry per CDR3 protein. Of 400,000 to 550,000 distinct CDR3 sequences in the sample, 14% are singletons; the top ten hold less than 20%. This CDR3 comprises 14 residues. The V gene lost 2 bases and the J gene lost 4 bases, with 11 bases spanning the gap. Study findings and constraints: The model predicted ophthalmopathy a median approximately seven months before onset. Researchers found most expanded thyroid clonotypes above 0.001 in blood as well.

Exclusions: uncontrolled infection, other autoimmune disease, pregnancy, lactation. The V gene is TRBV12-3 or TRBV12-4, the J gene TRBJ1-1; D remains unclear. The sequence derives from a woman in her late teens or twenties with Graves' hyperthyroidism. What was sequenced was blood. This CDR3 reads CASSLTGSGTEAFF. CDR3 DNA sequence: TGTGCCAGCAGTTTAACGGGGTCCGGCACTGAAGCTTTCTTT.